Sequencing of this TCR beta chain was carried out in a study of OX40 agonist ivuxolimab in advanced cancers. Study conclusions and caveats: Part of the nonresponder group also had normalized T-cell clonal expansion that was low.

Germline CDR1 and CDR2: PRHDT and FYEKMQ (reference sequence). V lost 6 bases and J 1 base, leaving 17 bases between the germline ends. The CDR3 consists of 16 residues. Note on this clone: What it binds is not known.

Data came from immunoSEQ multiplex PCR; TCRdb stores just in-frame clones and leaves some out. The sample holds fewer than 25,000 clones, around four fifths seen once. This sequence joins TRBV13 and TRBJ2-3, with D perhaps TRBD1 (6 bases). This sequence was found in an adult with an advanced solid tumor such as melanoma, head and neck, liver or kidney cancer. This specimen consisted of CD4+ or CD8+ T cells sorted from blood, obtained in a trial of the OX40 agonist ivuxolimab. The CDR3: CASSPARGKGTDTQYF. CDR3 bases: TGTGCCAGCAGTCCCGCGAGGGGGAAAGGCACAGATACGCAGTATTTT.